This TCR beta chain emerged from a study of beta chain features in type 1 diabetes. Every sorted population was more than 95% pure. Expressed TCRB transcripts got sequenced, as all isolated RNA was reverse transcribed. The data were produced by immunoSEQ multiplex PCR, yet TCRdb's version contains in-frame clones alone and is incomplete. The sample lists about 360,000 clones, roughly 12% seen once, with less than 0.02% in the top ten. The germline CDR1 and CDR2 sequences are SGHTS and YDEGEE. V was pared by 2 bases and J by 0 bases, with 12 bases between. The CDR3 is 16 residues long. The sequence was obtained from a man between 18 and 29 years old in good health. The chain recombines TRBV5-8 with TRBJ1-5; D ambiguous. Material: naive CD4+ T cells from blood. This CDR3 is CASSFEAGYSNQPQHF. The CDR3 nucleotides are TGTGCCAGCAGCTTTGAAGCCGGGTATAGCAATCAGCCCCAGCATTTT.